This T cell receptor (beta chain) was recorded in a study of identical twins (dated by TCRdb to 2016 to 2018). About the full investigation: The study deep-sequenced TCR alpha and beta repertoires from monozygotic twins, unrelated adults of various ages and cord blood to test whether fetal clonotypes persist. Replicate twin experiments were performed at different times using different library preparation protocols to rule out contamination. Beyond this particular receptor, the publication reports: Out-of-frame TCR alpha sequences shared between twins showed an excess of low generation-probability sequences compared with coincidental sharing between unrelated individuals. The excess sharing between twins in beta out-of-frame sequences was weaker because fewer shared sequences reduced the signal-to-noise ratio. Out-of-frame TCR alpha sharing in monozygotic twins was systematically underestimated by recombination models, whereas sharing between unrelated individuals was in agreement with the recombination models. Conclusions relied on cross-sectional statistical analysis, since the same donors could not be followed over many years. Invariant T cells such as MAIT and iNKT could partly confound zero-insertion analyses, though diverse VJ usage argued against this for most clonotypes. Abundant cord blood beta clonotypes carried fewer insertions; young adult naive repertoires showed a weaker similar trend, while memory repertoires showed none.

This clonotype was counted a few times. Its antigen specificity is not known. No much larger clone is present one base from it, and per-base qualities are unavailable. Every donor was a healthy Caucasian. The twin cohort comprised three pairs of female monozygotic twins, all aged roughly 18 to 30 years. Positive isolation kits from Invitrogen were used to isolate the CD4+ and CD8+ T cell populations. Library preparation was by 5' RACE. Sequencing was carried out with an Illumina HiSeq 2000. A universal primer binding site was introduced by template switching, and a unique molecular identifier was present in the final cDNA, enabling accurate counting of TCR cDNA molecules. First-strand cDNA for TCR alpha and beta chains was synthesized from specific primers in the conserved constant-segment region. To control for contamination, every cDNA library was double barcoded, receiving both a SMART-Mk sample barcode and Illumina barcodes. TruSeq adapter sequences and Illumina sample barcodes were added in two successive PCR steps. The TCR alpha and beta cDNA libraries were sequenced on the Illumina HiSeq platform using custom primers. In the source study's methods: Raw reads were processed with MiGEC to extract unique molecular identifiers, and MiXCR was used to determine CDR3 positions. Recombination models were inferred per individual with the repgenHMM and IGoR tools using an EM algorithm. The analysis of shared clonotypes was done with the tcR package in R, with sharing normalized by the product of cloneset sizes. To study raw recombination free of thymic and clonal selection effects, out-of-frame nonproductive sequences were analyzed. The public reads were quality trimmed at Q25 with fastp and then assembled into clones with MiXCR by TCRdb, keeping productive beta chains. Rows are unified per CDR3 protein, each entry keeping the most common DNA and genes. These V and J calls originate from TCRdb's pipeline instead of the authors' own analysis. In all, the sample holds about 520,000 distinct CDR3 sequences, and 20% to 25% of those were seen once. The ten most abundant clones make up 0.8% to 1% of the sample.

The junction carries 10 bases between V and J, which are trimmed by 2 bases and 8 bases respectively. CDR1 and CDR2, looked up from the germline V gene, are SGDLS and YYNGEE. From the cysteine through the phenylalanine, the CDR3 covers 13 amino acids. Solely the CDR3 DNA is kept, with 39 bases framed from the first base. The same data also went into a second study, on T cells expressing NK-cell markers. The second investigation adds: About eight donors provided sorted CD3+CD56+NKG2C+, CD3+CD56+NKG2C- and CD3+CD56-NKG2C+ T-cell subsets, whose TCR beta-chain repertoires were profiled. Among the eight sequenced donors, only one was HCMV-seronegative, while the other seven were HCMV-seropositive. In several experiments an anti-gammadeltaTCR antibody was added to restrict sorting to alphabetaTCR-expressing T cells. For over five donors, the dominant CD3+CD56+NKG2C+ clonotypes were among the top 10 CD8+ clonotypes and accounted for roughly 1.0-7.5% of CD8+ T cells. Those dominant clonotypes were again the most abundant among CD3+CD56-NKG2C+ cells in several donors, at roughly 25-60.1%. Whether the expanded NKG2C-expressing T cell clones were specific for HCMV antigens was left unclear. The eight sequenced donors were randomly selected healthy volunteers, three men and five women. HCMV serostatus was determined by detecting HCMV-specific IgG in serum with a commercial ELISA kit. MIGEC was used to demultiplex reads and group reads by UMI, and MiTCR was used to assemble and quantify clonotypes. To remove erroneous sequences, TCR cDNA sequences were retained only when supported by two or more reads. The tcR package was used for downstream repertoire analysis, with clonotypes matched between fractions based on CDR3 nucleotide sequence plus V segment. Antigen specificity was annotated against VDJdb with VDJmatch, allowing one amino acid substitution in CDR3.

In this chain, TRBV9 is recombined with TRBJ1-4; there is no confident call for the D gene. Sequencing input: CD4+ T cells sorted from blood. This sequence was found in a woman younger than 35 in good health. The bases read TGTGCCAGCAGCGTCTCGGGTGGCGAAAAACTGTTTTTT. Its amino acids are CASSVSGGEKLFF.